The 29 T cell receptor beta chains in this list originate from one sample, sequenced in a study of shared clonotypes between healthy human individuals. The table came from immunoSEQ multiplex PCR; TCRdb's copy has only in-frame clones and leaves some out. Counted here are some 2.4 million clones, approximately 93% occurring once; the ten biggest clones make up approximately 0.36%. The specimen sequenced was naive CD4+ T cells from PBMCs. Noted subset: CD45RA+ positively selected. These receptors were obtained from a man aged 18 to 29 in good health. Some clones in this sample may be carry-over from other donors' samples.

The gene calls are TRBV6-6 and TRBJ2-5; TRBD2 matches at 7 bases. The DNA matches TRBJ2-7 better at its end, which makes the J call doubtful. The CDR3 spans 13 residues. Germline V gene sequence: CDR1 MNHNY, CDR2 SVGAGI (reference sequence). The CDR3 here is CASTPGGGYEQYF. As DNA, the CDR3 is TGTGCCAGCACTCCGGGCGGGGGTTACGAGCAGTACTTC.

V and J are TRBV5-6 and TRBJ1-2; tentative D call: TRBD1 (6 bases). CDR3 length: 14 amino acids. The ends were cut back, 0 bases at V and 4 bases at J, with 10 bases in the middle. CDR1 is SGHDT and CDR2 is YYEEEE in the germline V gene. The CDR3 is CASSLARQVYGYTF. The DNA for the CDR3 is TGTGCCAGCAGCTTGGCGAGACAGGTCTATGGCTACACCTTC.

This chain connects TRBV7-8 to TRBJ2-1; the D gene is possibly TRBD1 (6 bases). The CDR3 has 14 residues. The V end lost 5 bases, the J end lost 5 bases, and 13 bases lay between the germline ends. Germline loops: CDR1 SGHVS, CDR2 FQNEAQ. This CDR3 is CASSLRTAHNEQFF. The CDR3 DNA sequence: TGTGCCAGCAGCCTCCGGACAGCGCACAATGAGCAGTTCTTC.

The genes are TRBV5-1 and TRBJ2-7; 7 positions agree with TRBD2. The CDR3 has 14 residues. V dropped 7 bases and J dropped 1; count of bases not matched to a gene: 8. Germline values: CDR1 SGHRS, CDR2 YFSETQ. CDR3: CASRAVGGSYEQYF. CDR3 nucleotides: TGCGCCAGCCGCGCAGTGGGGGGGTCCTACGAGCAGTACTTC.

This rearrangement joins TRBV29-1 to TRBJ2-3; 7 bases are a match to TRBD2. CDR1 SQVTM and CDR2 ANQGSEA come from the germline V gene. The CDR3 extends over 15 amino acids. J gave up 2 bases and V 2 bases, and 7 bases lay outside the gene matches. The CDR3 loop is CSVETLATHTDTQYF. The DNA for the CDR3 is TGCAGCGTTGAAACACTAGCGACACACACAGATACGCAGTATTTT.

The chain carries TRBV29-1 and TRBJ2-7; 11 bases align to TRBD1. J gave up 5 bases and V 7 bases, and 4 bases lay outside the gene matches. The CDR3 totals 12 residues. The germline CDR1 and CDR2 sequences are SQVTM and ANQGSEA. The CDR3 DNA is TGCAGCGCCACGGGACAGGGGGACGAGCAGTACTTC. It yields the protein CSATGQGDEQYF.

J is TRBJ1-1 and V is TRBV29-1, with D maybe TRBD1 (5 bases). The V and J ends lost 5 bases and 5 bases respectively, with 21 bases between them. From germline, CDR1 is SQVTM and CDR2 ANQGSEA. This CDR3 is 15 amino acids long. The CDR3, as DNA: TGCAGCGTTTCTTACTCCTCTTTTCGGGGGACTGAAGCTTTCTTT. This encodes CSVSYSSFRGTEAFF.

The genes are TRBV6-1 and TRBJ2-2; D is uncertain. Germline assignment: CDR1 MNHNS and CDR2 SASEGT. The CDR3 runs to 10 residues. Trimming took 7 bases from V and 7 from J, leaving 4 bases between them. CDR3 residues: CASKGGELFF. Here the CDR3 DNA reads TGTGCCAGCAAGGGCGGGGAGCTGTTTTTT.

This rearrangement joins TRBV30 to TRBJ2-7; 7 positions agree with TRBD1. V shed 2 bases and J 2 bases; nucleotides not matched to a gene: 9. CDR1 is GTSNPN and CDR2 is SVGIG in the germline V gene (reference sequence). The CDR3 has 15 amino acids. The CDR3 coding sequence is TGTGCCTGGAGTATCGTGGACAGGCCGACCTACGAGCAGTACTTC. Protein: CAWSIVDRPTYEQYF.

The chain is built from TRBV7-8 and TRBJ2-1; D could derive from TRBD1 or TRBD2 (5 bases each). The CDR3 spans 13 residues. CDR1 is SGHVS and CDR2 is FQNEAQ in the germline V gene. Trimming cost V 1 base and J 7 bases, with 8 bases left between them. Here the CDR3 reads CASSLGGGNEQFF. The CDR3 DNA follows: TGTGCCAGCAGCTTAGGGGGCGGGAATGAGCAGTTCTTC.

CDR3 bases: TGCAGCGGATTGAGCGGGATTAACGAGCAGTACTTC. Translation gives CSGLSGINEQYF. The chain combines TRBV29-1 with TRBJ2-7; 7 nucleotides agree with TRBD2. The CDR3 runs 12 residues. Trimming took 7 bases from V and 5 from J; bases not matched to a gene: 8. The germline gives CDR1 SQVTM, CDR2 ANQGSEA.

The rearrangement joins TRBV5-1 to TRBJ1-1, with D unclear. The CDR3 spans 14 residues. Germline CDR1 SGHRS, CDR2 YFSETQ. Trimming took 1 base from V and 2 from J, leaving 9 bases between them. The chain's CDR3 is CASSLYAANTEAFF. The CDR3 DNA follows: TGCGCCAGCAGCTTGTATGCGGCAAACACTGAAGCTTTCTTT.

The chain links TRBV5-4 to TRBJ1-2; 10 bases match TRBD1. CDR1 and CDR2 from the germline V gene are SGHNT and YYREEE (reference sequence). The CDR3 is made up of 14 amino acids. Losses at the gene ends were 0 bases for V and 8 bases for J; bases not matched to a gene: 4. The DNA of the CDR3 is TGTGCCAGCAGCTTGGACAGGGACAGGGGAGGCTACACCTTC. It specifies CASSLDRDRGGYTF.

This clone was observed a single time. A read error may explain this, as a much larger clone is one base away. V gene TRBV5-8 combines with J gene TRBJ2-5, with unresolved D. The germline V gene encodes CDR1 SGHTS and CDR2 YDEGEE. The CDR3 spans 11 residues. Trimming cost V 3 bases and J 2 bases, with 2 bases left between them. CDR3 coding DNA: TGTGCCAGCAGCTCGCAAGAGACCCAGTACTTC. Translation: CASSSQETQYF.

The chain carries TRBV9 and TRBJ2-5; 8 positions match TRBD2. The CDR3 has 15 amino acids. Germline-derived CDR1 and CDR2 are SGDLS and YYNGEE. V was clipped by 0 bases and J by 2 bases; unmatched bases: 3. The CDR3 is CASSVVAGLQETQYF. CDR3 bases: TGTGCCAGCAGCGTAGTAGCGGGGTTACAAGAGACCCAGTACTTC.

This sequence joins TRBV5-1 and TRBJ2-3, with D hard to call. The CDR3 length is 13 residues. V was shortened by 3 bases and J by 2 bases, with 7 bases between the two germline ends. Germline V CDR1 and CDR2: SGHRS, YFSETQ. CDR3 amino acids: CASSSDHTDTQYF. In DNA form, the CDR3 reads TGCGCCAGCAGCTCAGACCACACAGATACGCAGTATTTT.

CDR3: CASSRTTSSVAYEQYF. The CDR3 DNA reads as TGTGCCAGCAGCCGAACGACTAGTAGCGTGGCCTACGAGCAGTACTTC. The chain couples TRBV4-2 to TRBJ2-7, with D perhaps matching TRBD2 (6 bases). Per the germline V gene, CDR1 is LGHNA and CDR2 is YNFKEQ. The V gene lost 4 bases and the J gene lost 2 bases, with 18 bases spanning the gap. The CDR3 length is 16 residues.

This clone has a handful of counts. Here the CDR3 reads CASSVTGLYGYTF. CDR3 nucleotide sequence: TGTGCCAGCAGCGTCACAGGGCTCTATGGCTACACCTTC. V is TRBV9 and J is TRBJ1-2; D is possibly TRBD1 (6 bases). Trimming left V 2 bases short and J 4 bases short, with 9 bases between. CDR3 length equals 13 residues. The germline V gene has CDR1 SGDLS and CDR2 YYNGEE.

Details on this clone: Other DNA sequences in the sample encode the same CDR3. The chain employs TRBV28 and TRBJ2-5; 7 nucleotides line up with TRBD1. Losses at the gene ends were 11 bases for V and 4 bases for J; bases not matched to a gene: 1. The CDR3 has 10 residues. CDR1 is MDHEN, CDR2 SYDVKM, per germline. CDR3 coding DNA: TGTGCCTCAGGGGGAGAGACCCAGTACTTC. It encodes CASGGETQYF. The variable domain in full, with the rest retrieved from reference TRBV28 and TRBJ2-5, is DVKVTQSSRYLVKRTGEKVFLECVQDMDHENMFWYRQDPGLGLRLIYFSYDVKMKEKGDIPEGYSVSREKKERFSLILESASTNQTSMYLCASGGETQYFGPGTRLLVL.

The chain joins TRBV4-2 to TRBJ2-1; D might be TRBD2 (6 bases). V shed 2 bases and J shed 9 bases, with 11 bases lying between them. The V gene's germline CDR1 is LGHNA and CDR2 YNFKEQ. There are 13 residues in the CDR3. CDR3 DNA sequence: TGTGCCAGCAGCCAATCCGGGGACTTTGAGCAGTTCTTC. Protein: CASSQSGDFEQFF.

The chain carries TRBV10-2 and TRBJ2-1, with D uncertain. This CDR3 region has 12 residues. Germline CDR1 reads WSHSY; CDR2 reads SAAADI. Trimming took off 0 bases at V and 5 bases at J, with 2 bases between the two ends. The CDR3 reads CASSESNNEQFF. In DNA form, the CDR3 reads TGCGCCAGCAGTGAGTCGAACAATGAGCAGTTCTTC.

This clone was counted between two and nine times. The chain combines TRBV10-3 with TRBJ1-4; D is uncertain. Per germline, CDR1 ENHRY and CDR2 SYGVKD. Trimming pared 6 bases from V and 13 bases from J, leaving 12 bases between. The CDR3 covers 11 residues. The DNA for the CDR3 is TGTGCCATCAGGTCCGAGGAGGCACTGTTTTTT. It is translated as CAIRSEEALFF.

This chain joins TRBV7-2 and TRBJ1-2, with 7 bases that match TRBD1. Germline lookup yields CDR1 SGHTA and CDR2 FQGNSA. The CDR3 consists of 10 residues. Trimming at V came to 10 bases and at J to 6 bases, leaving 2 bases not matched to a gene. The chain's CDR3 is CAITGDGYTF. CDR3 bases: TGTGCCATTACAGGGGATGGCTACACCTTC.

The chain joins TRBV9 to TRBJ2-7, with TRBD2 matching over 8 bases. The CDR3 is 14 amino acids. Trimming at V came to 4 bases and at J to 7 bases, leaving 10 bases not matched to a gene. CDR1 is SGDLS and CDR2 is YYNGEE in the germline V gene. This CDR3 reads CASSLSGNPGEQYF. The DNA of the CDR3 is TGTGCCAGCAGCCTTAGCGGGAATCCGGGTGAGCAGTACTTC.

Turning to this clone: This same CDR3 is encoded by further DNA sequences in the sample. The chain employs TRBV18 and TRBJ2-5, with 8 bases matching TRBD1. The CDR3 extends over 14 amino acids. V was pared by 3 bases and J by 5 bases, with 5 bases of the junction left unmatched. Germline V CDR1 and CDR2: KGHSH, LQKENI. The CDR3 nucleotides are TGTGCCAGCTCACCTCGACAGGGGTCGGAGACCCAGTACTTC. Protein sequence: CASSPRQGSETQYF.

The CDR3 nucleotides are TGTGCCAGCAGACGGTCCGGGGCCACAGATACGCAGTATTTT. Translation gives CASRRSGATDTQYF. The V call is TRBV11-2, the J call TRBJ2-3; D might be TRBD1 or TRBD2, each matching 5 bases. Trimming shortened V by 6 bases and J by 2 bases, and 12 bases separated the two germline ends. Germline values: CDR1 SGHAT, CDR2 FQNNGV. This CDR3 spans 14 amino acids.

CDR3: CASSPWGASGKHIQYF. The CDR3 DNA is TGTGCCAGCAGCCCCTGGGGGGCTAGCGGGAAACACATTCAGTACTTC. This chain joins TRBV7-9 and TRBJ2-4, with 9 bases aligning to TRBD2. The CDR3 extends over 16 amino acids. CDR1 SEHNR and CDR2 FQNEAQ come from the germline V gene (reference sequence). Unmatched junction bases numbered 13, after V lost 5 bases and J lost 8 bases. The variable domain in full, with the rest retrieved from reference TRBV7-9 and TRBJ2-4, is DTGVSQNPRHKITKRGQNVTFRCDPISEHNRLYWYRQTLGQGPEFLTYFQNEAQLEKSRLLSDRFSAERPKGSFSTLEIQRTEQGDSAMYLCASSPWGASGKHIQYFGAGTRLSVL.

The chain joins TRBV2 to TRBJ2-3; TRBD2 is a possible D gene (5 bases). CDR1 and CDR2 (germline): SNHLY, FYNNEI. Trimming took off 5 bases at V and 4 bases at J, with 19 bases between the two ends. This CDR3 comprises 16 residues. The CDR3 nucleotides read TGTGCCAGCAGTTATTCGGGGAGAGGGCGGTCAGATACGCAGTATTTT. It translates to CASSYSGRGRSDTQYF.

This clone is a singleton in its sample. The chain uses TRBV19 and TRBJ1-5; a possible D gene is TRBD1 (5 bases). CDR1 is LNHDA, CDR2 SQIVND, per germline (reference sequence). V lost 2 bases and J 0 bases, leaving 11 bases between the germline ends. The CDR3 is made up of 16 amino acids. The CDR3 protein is CASSIMGGYSNQPQHF. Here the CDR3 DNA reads TGTGCCAGTAGTATAATGGGGGGGTATAGCAATCAGCCCCAGCATTTT. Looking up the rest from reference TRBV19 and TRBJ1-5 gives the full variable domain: DGGITQSPKYLFRKEGQNVTLSCEQNLNHDAMYWYRQDPGQGLRLIYYSQIVNDFQKGDIAEGYSVSREKKESFPLTVTSAQKNPTAFYLCASSIMGGYSNQPQHFGDGTRLSIL.